Following are 29 T cell receptor beta chains from one sample sequenced in a study of T-cell reconstitution after alpha-beta-depleted transplantation in children. Unique molecular identifiers were incorporated into the prepared TCRbeta library. TCRdb re-called the PCR reads with MiXCR, one entry per CDR3 protein. The sample includes hundreds of thousands of distinct CDR3 sequences, about an eighth of them seen just once. Source: PBMCs, taken before TCRalphabeta/CD19-depleted stem cell transplant. These receptors were collected from a girl aged 2-10 years with congenital amegakaryocytic thrombocytopenia, due to receive a stem cell transplant.

This chain connects TRBV7-8 to TRBJ2-3; 7 nucleotides match TRBD1. Per germline, CDR1 SGHVS and CDR2 FQNEAQ. J was trimmed by 3 bases and V by 5 bases; bases with no gene match: 11. There are 16 residues in the CDR3. The CDR3 reads CASSQSGTARTDTQYF. The CDR3 DNA is TGTGCCAGCAGCCAGTCCGGGACAGCTCGGACAGATACGCAGTATTTT.

The sample holds many counts of this clonotype. The rearrangement uses TRBV27 and TRBJ1-2; a weak D match, TRBD1 (6 bases). Between the trimmed V and J ends, which lost 5 bases and 8 bases, there was a span of 18 bases. CDR1 MNHEY and CDR2 SMNVEV come from the germline V gene (reference sequence). This CDR3 is built from 14 residues. This chain's CDR3 is CASSTTGIGYGYTF. The CDR3 DNA sequence: TGTGCCAGCAGTACCACAGGGATCGGCTACGGCTACACCTTC.

The CDR3 region is CASSYGQGWYEQYF. The CDR3 DNA reads TGTGCCAGCAGTTACGGACAGGGTTGGTACGAGCAGTACTTC. The rearrangement joins TRBV27 to TRBJ2-7; 8 positions agree with TRBD1. V trimming: 4 bases; J trimming: 4 bases; junction bases outside the gene matches: 6. The CDR3 runs to 14 residues. The germline V gene encodes CDR1 MNHEY and CDR2 SMNVEV (reference sequence).

This clonotype was seen ten or more times. V gene TRBV20-1 combines with J gene TRBJ2-7; D ambiguous. Trimming shortened V by 3 bases and J by 0 bases, and 15 bases separated the two germline ends. The CDR3 runs 15 residues. CDR1 is DFQATT and CDR2 is SNEGSKA in the germline V gene (reference sequence). CDR3: CSAREQITFSYEQYF. The CDR3 DNA is TGCAGTGCTAGGGAACAGATTACCTTCTCCTACGAGCAGTACTTC.

This clonotype showed up many times. The chain couples TRBV29-1 to TRBJ1-4; 7 bases fit TRBD1. Germline CDR1 reads SQVTM; CDR2 reads ANQGSEA. The CDR3 has 16 residues. V was clipped by 3 bases and J by 0 bases; unmatched bases: 7. This CDR3 reads CSVDGQANATNEKLFF. The CDR3 DNA is TGCAGCGTTGATGGACAGGCGAATGCAACTAATGAAAAACTGTTTTTT.

The rearrangement uses TRBV7-6 and TRBJ2-2, with D unresolved. Germline-derived CDR1 and CDR2 are SGHVS and FNYEAQ. Trimming shortened V by 3 bases and J by 4 bases, and 15 bases separated the two germline ends. This CDR3 spans 16 amino acids. CDR3 sequence reads: CASSFPSRVTTGELFF. As DNA, the CDR3 is TGTGCCAGCAGCTTCCCCTCAAGGGTAACCACCGGGGAGCTGTTTTTT.

A word on this clonotype: Possible read error: a much larger clone is one base away. V and J are TRBV12-3 or TRBV12-4 and TRBJ1-1, with D uncertain. The CDR3 is 15 amino acids. Here the CDR3 DNA reads TGTGCCACCAGTTCTAGGGCGTGGGTAAACACTGAAGCTTTCTTT. As protein: CATSSRAWVNTEAFF.

At least ten counts were recorded for this clonotype. The chain links TRBV20-1 to TRBJ2-1; TRBD2 matches at 9 bases. J lost 4 bases, V lost 3 bases, and 7 bases had no gene match. The CDR3 covers 15 residues. Looked up from germline, CDR1 is DFQATT and CDR2 is SNEGSKA (reference sequence). The CDR3, as DNA: TGCAGTGCTAGTCCCCCGGGACTAGCATACAATGAGCAGTTCTTC. Its protein product is CSASPPGLAYNEQFF.

There are many counts of this clonotype. Written as DNA, the CDR3 is TGCAGCGTTGTCGGGCGGTTCCAGGGCGAGCAGTACTTC. It encodes CSVVGRFQGEQYF. The chain recombines TRBV29-1 with TRBJ2-7; D is perhaps TRBD1 (5 bases). The germline CDR1 and CDR2 sequences are SQVTM and ANQGSEA. Trimming left V 4 bases short and J 6 bases short, with 16 bases between. The CDR3 spans 13 residues.

This clonotype was observed many times. This chain joins TRBV29-1 and TRBJ1-2; no definite D call. Between the trimmed V and J ends, which lost 1 base and 7 bases, there was a span of 13 bases. CDR1 SQVTM and CDR2 ANQGSEA come from the germline V gene. The CDR3 totals 13 residues. The CDR3 bases are TGCAGCGTTGAAGTCGGGCGGCGCGGTGGCTACACCTTC. Its protein is CSVEVGRRGGYTF.

At least ten counts were recorded for this clonotype. The chain recombines TRBV5-1 with TRBJ2-5; possibly TRBD2 for D (5 bases). V lost 0 bases to trimming and J lost 2 bases, with 11 bases between them. The CDR3 length is 15 residues. The germline V gene has CDR1 SGHRS and CDR2 YFSETQ. The CDR3 sequence: CASSLAGLYQETQYF. The CDR3 coding sequence is TGCGCCAGCAGCTTGGCCGGACTGTATCAAGAGACCCAGTACTTC.

This clonotype was seen at least ten times. The chain links TRBV7-9 to TRBJ2-1, with D uncertain. The CDR3 has 14 amino acids. Germline loops: CDR1 SEHNR, CDR2 FQNEAQ (reference sequence). V gave up 3 bases and J gave up 7 bases, with 13 bases separating them. In DNA, the CDR3 is TGTGCCAGCAGCTTGGGTGTTGGTGATAATGAGCAGTTCTTC. Encoded protein: CASSLGVGDNEQFF. The variable domain in full, completed from reference TRBV7-9 and TRBJ2-1, reads DTGVSQNPRHKITKRGQNVTFRCDPISEHNRLYWYRQTLGQGPEFLTYFQNEAQLEKSRLLSDRFSAERPKGSFSTLEIQRTEQGDSAMYLCASSLGVGDNEQFFGPGTRLTVL.

This clonotype was found many times. The genes are TRBV9 and TRBJ2-1, with D possibly matching TRBD2 (5 bases). Deletions cut 0 bases from V and 15 bases from J, with 13 bases between. Germline V gene sequence: CDR1 SGDLS, CDR2 YYNGEE. The CDR3 sequence is 12 residues long. The CDR3: CASSVDGIRPFF. The CDR3 nucleotides read TGTGCCAGCAGCGTAGACGGGATCCGGCCGTTCTTC.

This clonotype appeared a few times. The chain has TRBV6-1 and TRBJ2-7; 7 positions match TRBD2. The ends lost 10 bases at V and 2 bases at J; junction bases unmatched: 8. Germline CDR1 is MNHNS and CDR2 is SASEGT. The CDR3 extends over 13 amino acids. DNA for the CDR3: TGTGCCACCCGGCCTAGCGGTACCTACGAGCAGTACTTC. Protein: CATRPSGTYEQYF.

In its sample, this clonotype was seen many times. The rearrangement joins TRBV6-4 to TRBJ2-3, with 7 bases lining up with TRBD1. Trimming cost V 7 bases and J 0 bases; bases outside gene matches: 16. Germline V CDR1 and CDR2: MRHNA, SNTAGT. The CDR3 consists of 18 residues. CDR3 sequence (DNA): TGTGCCAGCACCCACCTCTGGAACAGGGGAACCAGCACAGATACGCAGTATTTT. This gives the protein CASTHLWNRGTSTDTQYF.

The rearrangement links TRBV10-2 to TRBJ2-5; tentatively, D is TRBD2 (5 bases). V was pared by 6 bases and J by 4 bases, with 18 bases between. Germline V CDR1 and CDR2: WSHSY, SAAADI. This CDR3 has 15 residues. CDR3 nucleotide sequence: TGCGCCAGCAGGCCCCTCGAGGAGGTAGGAGAGACCCAGTACTTC. It is translated as CASRPLEEVGETQYF.

In its sample, this clonotype was seen a few times. The chain couples TRBV15 to TRBJ2-7; perhaps TRBD2 as D (6 bases). The V and J ends lost 2 bases and 10 bases respectively, with 9 bases between them. The CDR3 runs to 11 residues. The germline V gene encodes CDR1 LNHNV and CDR2 YYDKDF (reference sequence). In nucleotides, the CDR3 is TGTGCCACCAGCAGACCGGGAGTACAGTACTTC. This encodes CATSRPGVQYF.

The genes are TRBV28 and TRBJ2-1, with TRBD2 matching over 14 bases. The CDR3 length is 19 residues. Germline V lookup: CDR1 MDHEN, CDR2 SYDVKM. J gave up 4 bases and V 8 bases, and 16 bases lay outside the gene matches. CDR3 region: CASSQTPGTSGRFYNEQFF. The CDR3 DNA sequence: TGTGCCAGCTCTCAGACACCCGGGACTAGCGGGAGATTTTACAATGAGCAGTTCTTC. Filled out from reference TRBV28 and TRBJ2-1, the complete variable domain reads DVKVTQSSRYLVKRTGEKVFLECVQDMDHENMFWYRQDPGLGLRLIYFSYDVKMKEKGDIPEGYSVSREKKERFSLILESASTNQTSMYLCASSQTPGTSGRFYNEQFFGPGTRLTVL.

To note about this clonotype: A read error is possible here, since a much larger clone lies one base away. V gene TRBV28 combines with J gene TRBJ2-3; D might be TRBD1 (6 bases). CDR3 length: 14 residues. CDR1 is MDHEN, CDR2 SYDVKM, per germline. The CDR3 bases are TGTGCCAGCACGATGACAGGTCACACAGATAGGCAGTATTTT. Translated: CASTMTGHTDRQYF.

The gene calls are TRBV12-3 or TRBV12-4 and TRBJ2-1; TRBD2 is a possible D gene (6 bases). The CDR3 length is 17 residues. The V and J ends lost 2 bases and 6 bases respectively, with 20 bases between them. The CDR3 protein is CASSLLGGQGGVNEQFF. The CDR3 bases are TGTGCCAGCAGTTTATTAGGTGGGCAGGGCGGGGTCAATGAGCAGTTCTTC.

Only a few counts were recorded for this clonotype. The V call is TRBV28, the J call TRBJ2-5, with D possibly TRBD1 on 5 matching bases. The CDR3 consists of 11 residues. From germline, CDR1 is MDHEN and CDR2 SYDVKM. Trimming removed 3 bases at V and 12 bases at J, with 11 bases between. The CDR3 spells CASSFDVREYF. The CDR3 DNA sequence: TGTGCCAGCAGTTTTGATGTCAGGGAGTACTTC.

The table lists this clonotype with many counts. The V call is TRBV20-1, the J call TRBJ2-6; no reliable D call. Germline V CDR1 and CDR2: DFQATT, SNEGSKA (reference sequence). V was shortened by 3 bases and J by 0 bases, with 6 bases between the two germline ends. The CDR3 length is 14 residues. CDR3 sequence: CSASWGSGANVLTF. CDR3 DNA: TGCAGTGCTAGTTGGGGCTCTGGGGCCAACGTCCTGACTTTC.

In its sample, this clonotype was seen a few times. V usage is TRBV3-1 and J usage is TRBJ2-1; D remains ambiguous. The CDR3 is 13 amino acids. The germline V and J ends were trimmed by 4 bases and 6 bases, with 10 bases remaining between them. The germline gives CDR1 LGHDT, CDR2 YNNKEL (reference sequence). The CDR3 nucleotides read TGTGCCAGCAGCCCACAGAGTGGCAATGAGCAGTTCTTC. This sequence encodes CASSPQSGNEQFF.

The table lists this clonotype with a few counts. This rearrangement joins TRBV7-6 to TRBJ2-1; no clear D gene. Looked up from germline, CDR1 is SGHVS and CDR2 is FNYEAQ. CDR3 length: 13 amino acids. V lost 5 bases and J 6 bases, leaving 11 bases between the germline ends. This CDR3 is CASSPRQTNEQFF. The CDR3, as DNA: TGTGCCAGCAGCCCCCGCCAGACCAATGAGCAGTTCTTC.

This clonotype was counted only a few times. The rearrangement uses TRBV14 and TRBJ2-5, with 9 nucleotides matching TRBD2. V shed 6 bases, J shed 2 bases, and the junction held 4 bases outside the gene matches. Germline V lookup: CDR1 SGHDN, CDR2 FVKESK. The CDR3 contains 14 residues. CDR3 DNA sequence: TGTGCCAGCAGGCCCACTAGCGGGCAAGAGACCCAGTACTTC. This encodes CASRPTSGQETQYF.

This clonotype was counted ten times or more. The chain uses TRBV27 and TRBJ2-1; D unresolved. Trimming took 2 bases from V and 9 from J, leaving 8 bases between them. This CDR3 region has 12 residues. In germline, CDR1 is MNHEY, CDR2 SMNVEV (reference sequence). CDR3 sequence: CASSLLGSEQFF. CDR3 sequence (DNA): TGTGCCAGCAGTTTACTAGGAAGTGAGCAGTTCTTC.

This clonotype has a handful of counts. The CDR3 is CASSHPGQGYNEQFF. CDR3 in DNA: TGCGCCAGCAGCCACCCGGGACAGGGTTACAATGAGCAGTTCTTC. The chain combines TRBV4-1 with TRBJ2-1, with 9 positions matching TRBD1. CDR1 and CDR2 (germline): MGHRA, YSYEKL. J was trimmed by 4 bases and V by 3 bases; bases with no gene match: 4. This CDR3 comprises 15 residues.

V is TRBV19 and J is TRBJ2-1, with TRBD2 matching 9 bases. The CDR3 sequence is 15 residues long. V gave up 6 bases and J gave up 6 bases; unmatched junction bases: 9. CDR1 and CDR2 (germline): LNHDA, SQIVND (reference sequence). DNA of the CDR3: TGTGCCAGTAGGGGAAGTAGCGGGAGTAGCAATGAGCAGTTCTTC. Encoded protein: CASRGSSGSSNEQFF. Supplemented by reference TRBV19 and TRBJ2-1, the full variable domain reads DGGITQSPKYLFRKEGQNVTLSCEQNLNHDAMYWYRQDPGQGLRLIYYSQIVNDFQKGDIAEGYSVSREKKESFPLTVTSAQKNPTAFYLCASRGSSGSSNEQFFGPGTRLTVL.

This clonotype was detected a few times. The chain employs TRBV7-9 and TRBJ2-3; D possibly corresponds to TRBD2 (5 bases). V dropped 5 bases and J dropped 0 bases, with 15 bases sitting between them. CDR3 length: 16 residues. From germline, CDR1 is SEHNR and CDR2 FQNEAQ (reference sequence). The DNA of the CDR3 is TGTGCCAGCAGCGACCTAGCTGCCGCTAGCACAGATACGCAGTATTTT. Protein sequence: CASSDLAAASTDTQYF.